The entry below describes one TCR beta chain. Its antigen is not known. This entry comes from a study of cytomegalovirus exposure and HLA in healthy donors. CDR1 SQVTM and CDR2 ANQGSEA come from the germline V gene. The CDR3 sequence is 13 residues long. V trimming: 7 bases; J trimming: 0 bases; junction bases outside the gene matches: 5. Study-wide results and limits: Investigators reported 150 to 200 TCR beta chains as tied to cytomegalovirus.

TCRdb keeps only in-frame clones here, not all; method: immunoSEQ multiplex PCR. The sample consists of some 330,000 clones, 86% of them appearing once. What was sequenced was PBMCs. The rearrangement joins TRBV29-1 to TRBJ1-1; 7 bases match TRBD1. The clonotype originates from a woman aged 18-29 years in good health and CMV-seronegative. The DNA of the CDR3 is TGCAGCGCTAGGGGACAGTTGAACACTGAAGCTTTCTTT. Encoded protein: CSARGQLNTEAFF.